This T cell receptor beta chain was found in a study of a mutant IDH1 vaccine in newly diagnosed glioma. Per the germline V gene, CDR1 is SGHVS and CDR2 is FNYEAQ. The CDR3 contains 14 residues. The V and J ends lost 5 bases and 3 bases respectively, with 10 bases between them. A remark on this clone: Its target is not known.

Time point given: week 47, end of study. With topical imiquimod, each dose of the vaccine consisted of 300 ug of mutant IDH1 20-mer peptide. Patients received eight vaccinations in weeks 1, 3, 5, 7, 11, 15, 19, 23. Libraries were prepared by immunoSEQ multiplex PCR; TCRdb keeps only in-frame clonotypes and omits some of them. This sample has about 56,000 clones; around 75% occur once, and the top ten carry less than 6.5%. The source material was PBMCs, sampled from a glioma patient whose treatment included an IDH1 peptide vaccine. V usage is TRBV7-6 and J usage is TRBJ1-4; a possible D gene is TRBD1 (5 bases). This sequence originates from a man aged 45 to 65 with glioma. The CDR3 spells CASSPDTANEKLFF. In DNA form, the CDR3 reads TGTGCCAGCAGCCCGGACACAGCTAATGAAAAACTGTTTTTT. Combining the CDR3 with reference TRBV7-6 and TRBJ1-4 gives the whole variable domain GAGVSQSPRYKVTKRGQDVALRCDPISGHVSLYWYRQALGQGPEFLTYFNYEAQQDKSGLPNDRFSAERPEGSISTLTIQRTEQRDSAMYRCASSPDTANEKLFFGSGTQLSVL.